Each of the 21 T cell receptor beta chains below was sequenced from the same sample in a study of spatial heterogeneity in lung cancer. Time point specified: sample taken at primary tumor resection. Extraction of whole RNA from tumor, nontumor lung or frozen PBMC preceded unsorted sequencing. TCRdb reanalysed the 5' RACE reads using MiXCR and keeps one entry per CDR3 protein. Of tens of thousands of distinct CDR3 sequences listed, about 20% are singletons. The sample consisted of PBMCs, taken at surgery. All receptors derive from a male donor with early-stage non-small cell lung cancer.

There are many counts of this clonotype. The genes are TRBV11-2 and TRBJ2-5; 9 bases agree with TRBD2. CDR1 is SGHAT and CDR2 is FQNNGV in the germline V gene. V was pared by 4 bases and J by 1 base, with 4 bases of the junction left unmatched. This CDR3 region has 15 residues. The CDR3 protein is CASSWETSGQETQYF. DNA for the CDR3: TGTGCCAGCAGCTGGGAGACTAGCGGCCAAGAGACCCAGTACTTC.

This chain uses TRBV29-1 with TRBJ1-2; 7 bases agree with TRBD1. The CDR3 loop spans 14 amino acids. Germline CDR1 SQVTM, CDR2 ANQGSEA. After removal of 6 bases from V and 5 bases from J, the junction contained 12 bases not matched to a gene. CDR3 region: CSVLSSGTDYGYTF. The CDR3 region has the DNA TGCAGCGTATTATCCTCCGGGACAGATTATGGCTACACCTTC.

This clonotype has at least ten counts. The chain has TRBV6-2 or TRBV6-3 and TRBJ2-1; the D gene is possibly TRBD1 (6 bases). V lost 8 bases, J lost 9 bases, and 11 bases lay in between. Germline loops: CDR1 MNHEY, CDR2 SVGEGT. This CDR3 is built from 11 residues. The CDR3 DNA follows: TGTGCCAGCGCCCAGGGGATTGAGCAGTTCTTC. The encoded protein is CASAQGIEQFF.

V is TRBV18 and J is TRBJ2-7; D is ambiguous. Germline CDR1 reads KGHSH; CDR2 reads LQKENI. The germline V and J ends were trimmed by 0 bases and 2 bases, with 8 bases remaining between them. The length of the CDR3 is 14 residues. The CDR3 nucleotides read TGTGCCAGCTCACCACCTTACGGCGCCTACGAGCAGTACTTC. Translating gives CASSPPYGAYEQYF. The full variable domain, with the rest looked up from reference TRBV18 and TRBJ2-7, is NAGVMQNPRHLVRRRGQEARLRCSPMKGHSHVYWYRQLPEEGLKFMVYLQKENIIDESGMPKERFSAEFPKEGPSILRIQQVVRGDSAAYFCASSPPYGAYEQYFGPGTRLTVT.

The V call is TRBV5-6, the J call TRBJ2-5; D may be TRBD2 (5 bases). The V gene's germline CDR1 is SGHDT and CDR2 YYEEEE. Trimming removed 4 bases from V and 0 bases from J, with 13 bases in between. CDR3 size: 15 residues. CDR3 nucleotide sequence: TGTGCCAGCAGCCGAAGAGGGCATAACCAAGAGACCCAGTACTTC. Translation gives CASSRRGHNQETQYF.

The V and J genes are TRBV7-2 and TRBJ1-1, with 7 nucleotides matching TRBD1. The CDR3 has 13 amino acids. Trimming took 5 bases from V and 5 from J; bases not matched to a gene: 5. CDR1 and CDR2 (germline): SGHTA, FQGNSA. Written as DNA, the CDR3 is TGTGCCAGCAGCATAGAGACAGGGACTGAAGCTTTCTTT. This sequence encodes CASSIETGTEAFF.

In its sample, this clonotype was seen a few times. This chain links TRBV27 with TRBJ2-5; TRBD2 matches at 12 bases. Germline trimming cut 5 bases from V and 5 bases from J; bases unmatched to any gene: 9. Germline values: CDR1 MNHEY, CDR2 SMNVEV (reference sequence). This CDR3 region has 16 residues. Here the CDR3 DNA reads TGTGCCAGCAGTACCCTAGCGGGAGGGCCCGGGGAGACCCAGTACTTC. This translates into CASSTLAGGPGETQYF.

Within the sample, this clonotype is medium-sized. The CDR3 DNA is TGTGCCAGTAGTATCCAAACTAGCACAGATACGCAGTATTTT. This encodes CASSIQTSTDTQYF. This chain links TRBV19 with TRBJ2-3; D gene ambiguous. V was pared by 3 bases and J by 0 bases, with 7 bases between. The length of the CDR3 is 14 residues. Germline V gene sequence: CDR1 LNHDA, CDR2 SQIVND (reference sequence). The full variable domain, its missing parts supplied by reference TRBV19 and TRBJ2-3, is DGGITQSPKYLFRKEGQNVTLSCEQNLNHDAMYWYRQDPGQGLRLIYYSQIVNDFQKGDIAEGYSVSREKKESFPLTVTSAQKNPTAFYLCASSIQTSTDTQYFGPGTRLTVL.

The chain employs TRBV7-2 and TRBJ2-5, with TRBD1 identical over 8 bases. Germline V CDR1 and CDR2: SGHTA, FQGNSA. CDR3 length: 14 amino acids. V was clipped by 2 bases and J by 3 bases; unmatched bases: 2. The CDR3: CASSLPTGEETQYF. In DNA, the CDR3 is TGTGCCAGCAGCTTACCGACAGGGGAAGAGACCCAGTACTTC.

The V gene is TRBV10-3, the J gene TRBJ2-7; D is perhaps TRBD1 (6 bases). CDR3 length: 12 residues. V shed 2 bases and J shed 4 bases, with 6 bases lying between them. Germline assignment: CDR1 ENHRY and CDR2 SYGVKD. CDR3 DNA sequence: TGTGCCATCAGTGAGACAGGGTACGAGCAGTACTTC. This gives the protein CAISETGYEQYF.

This clonotype has a handful of counts. The V call is TRBV5-6, the J call TRBJ1-2; D gene unclear. CDR3 length equals 13 residues. The germline CDR1 and CDR2 sequences are SGHDT and YYEEEE. V lost 4 bases, J lost 1 base, and 8 bases lay in between. CDR3 sequence reads: CASSPPVNYGYTF. CDR3 nucleotides: TGTGCCAGCAGCCCCCCCGTTAACTATGGCTACACCTTC.

This chain links TRBV28 with TRBJ1-5, with D perhaps TRBD1 (6 bases). The CDR3 is 14 residues long. Trimming left V 7 bases short and J 5 bases short, with 15 bases between. Germline V CDR1 and CDR2: MDHEN, SYDVKM. CDR3 bases: TGTGCCAGCATCGGGACACCAATCTATCAGCCCCAGCATTTT. It is translated as CASIGTPIYQPQHF.

This clonotype was counted many times. The chain is built from TRBV2 and TRBJ2-2; 8 bases fit TRBD1. Losses at the gene ends were 6 bases for V and 0 bases for J; bases not matched to a gene: 3. The length of the CDR3 is 15 residues. Per germline, CDR1 SNHLY and CDR2 FYNNEI. The CDR3 nucleotides are TGTGCCAGCAGAGAACAGGGGGCGAACACCGGGGAGCTGTTTTTT. This translates into CASREQGANTGELFF.

The chain has TRBV5-4 and TRBJ2-3; D not certain. There are 13 residues in the CDR3. Germline V gene data show CDR1 as SGHNT and CDR2 as YYREEE (reference sequence). V was shortened by 6 bases and J by 5 bases, with 13 bases between the two germline ends. The CDR3 DNA sequence: TGTGCCAGCACCATTCAGGAGCTAGATACGCAGTATTTT. This gives the protein CASTIQELDTQYF.

This rearrangement joins TRBV9 to TRBJ1-1; possibly TRBD1 for D (5 bases). V lost 4 bases to trimming and J lost 2 bases, with 15 bases between them. The CDR3 runs to 15 residues. Per germline, CDR1 SGDLS and CDR2 YYNGEE. The CDR3 nucleotides read TGTGCCAGCAGCACCGGGCCCCAGGGAAACACTGAAGCTTTCTTT. It encodes CASSTGPQGNTEAFF.

In this sample, this clonotype turned up a few times. This rearrangement joins TRBV7-2 to TRBJ2-5, with D hard to call. Germline V lookup: CDR1 SGHTA, CDR2 FQGNSA. V lost 2 bases to trimming and J lost 2 bases, with 21 bases between them. CDR3 size: 18 residues. The CDR3 loop reads CASSLPPHVAGRQETQYF. CDR3 in DNA: TGTGCCAGCAGCTTACCCCCCCACGTAGCCGGGCGGCAAGAGACCCAGTACTTC.

There are a few counts of this clonotype. V and J are TRBV28 and TRBJ2-1; TRBD2 matches 7 bases. The J segment lost 7 bases and the V segment lost 5 bases, leaving 11 bases of the junction unmatched. The V gene's germline CDR1 is MDHEN and CDR2 SYDVKM. This CDR3 is built from 15 residues. Here the CDR3 DNA reads TGTGCCAGCAGTCCTGGCGGGAGTCAATGGAATGAGCAGTTCTTC. Amino acid sequence: CASSPGGSQWNEQFF.

Remarks on this clonotype: This sequence may be a read error, since a much larger clone differs from it by one base. CDR3 sequence: CNARTERNTIYF. The CDR3 DNA follows: TGCAACGCCCGGACAGAACGAAACACCATATATTTT. This rearrangement joins TRBV29-1 to TRBJ1-3; D perhaps matches TRBD1 (6 bases). The CDR3 runs to 12 residues. CDR1 is SQVTM and CDR2 is ANQGSEA in the germline V gene.

The chain is built from TRBV12-3 or TRBV12-4 and TRBJ2-7; TRBD1 agrees at 7 bases. With 6 bases clipped from V and 0 bases from J, the junction kept 8 bases outside the gene matches. The CDR3 length is 15 residues. The CDR3 nucleotides read TGTGCCAGCAGCATGACAGGGCCCCCCTCCTACGAGCAGTACTTC. It yields the protein CASSMTGPPSYEQYF.

This clonotype was counted only a few times. The chain couples TRBV21-1 to TRBJ2-3; the listed D gene, TRBD2, was not tested against the DNA. TRBV21-1 is assigned pseudogene status. This CDR3 contains 15 residues. As DNA, the CDR3 is TGTGCCAGCAGCAAGGGGAGGAGTAGCACAGATACGCAGTATTTT. This gives the protein CASSKGRSSTDTQYF.

This rearrangement joins TRBV4-1 to TRBJ2-1, with a weak D call TRBD2 (6 bases). Trimming took 2 bases from V and 0 from J, leaving 11 bases between them. The CDR3 spans 16 residues. In germline, CDR1 is MGHRA, CDR2 YSYEKL. As DNA, the CDR3 is TGCGCCAGCAGCCAATGGGCGGGGAGCTCCTACAATGAGCAGTTCTTC. It specifies CASSQWAGSSYNEQFF.